These 28 T cell receptor beta chains were sequenced from one sample in a study of shared clonotypes between healthy human individuals. This table comes from immunoSEQ multiplex PCR, and its TCRdb copy is limited to in-frame clones, with some not included. The repertoire holds about 1 million clones, with about 80% as singletons. Sequenced material: memory CD4+ T cells sorted from blood. The subset is: CD45RA-negative fraction. The source is a man between 18 and 35 years old in good health.

This chain uses TRBV27 with TRBJ1-1, with D hard to call. The V end lost 4 bases, the J end lost 0 bases, and 6 bases lay between the germline ends. Germline loops: CDR1 MNHEY, CDR2 SMNVEV (reference sequence). This CDR3 has 13 residues. This chain's CDR3 is CASSSGMNTEAFF. The CDR3 bases are TGTGCCAGCAGTTCCGGCATGAACACTGAAGCTTTCTTT.

The chain carries TRBV2 and TRBJ2-1, with 10 bases that match TRBD2. After removal of 5 bases from V and 7 bases from J, the junction contained 8 bases not matched to a gene. This CDR3 comprises 15 residues. Germline V gene data show CDR1 as SNHLY and CDR2 as FYNNEI. The DNA for the CDR3 is TGTGCCAGCAGTTATAAGCGGGGGGGCGGAAATGAGCAGTTCTTC. Protein sequence: CASSYKRGGGNEQFF.

This clone was recorded once. The J gene is TRBJ2-1, the V gene TRBV7-3; D is uncertain. Trimming took off 1 base at V and 6 bases at J, with 16 bases between the two ends. The V gene's germline CDR1 is SGHTA and CDR2 FQGTGA. The CDR3 runs 16 residues. CDR3 DNA: TGTGCCAGCAGCTTAATTTCGGGCTTTCAGGCCAATGAGCAGTTCTTC. It codes for CASSLISGFQANEQFF.

J is TRBJ1-2 and V is TRBV5-1; 7 bases are shared with TRBD1. The trim removed 6 bases at V and 4 bases at J, leaving 6 bases unmatched. This CDR3 has 13 residues. The germline V gene encodes CDR1 SGHRS and CDR2 YFSETQ. DNA of the CDR3: TGCGCCAGCATCGGACAGGAAGGCTATGGCTACACCTTC. Translating it yields CASIGQEGYGYTF.

The chain recombines TRBV7-2 with TRBJ2-7; possible D gene TRBD2, 5 bases. V lost 2 bases and J 6 bases, leaving 11 bases between the germline ends. CDR1 SGHTA and CDR2 FQGNSA come from the germline V gene. This CDR3 has 13 residues. In DNA form, the CDR3 reads TGTGCCAGCAGCTTATCACTAGTTCGCGAGCAGTACTTC. This translates into CASSLSLVREQYF.

The CDR3 sequence: CASSLDRARGNTIYF. The CDR3, as DNA: TGCGCCAGCAGCTTGGACAGGGCGAGGGGAAACACCATATATTTT. The chain links TRBV5-1 to TRBJ1-3; the D gene is possibly TRBD1 (6 bases). The CDR3 is 15 residues long. The V and J ends lost 0 bases and 4 bases respectively, with 11 bases between them. CDR1 is SGHRS, CDR2 YFSETQ, per germline.

Of note for this clone: Other DNA sequences in this specimen translate into the identical CDR3. This chain connects TRBV7-2 to TRBJ1-4; tentative D call: TRBD1 (5 bases). The germline V gene encodes CDR1 SGHTA and CDR2 FQGNSA. The CDR3 loop spans 14 amino acids. The ends were cut back, 4 bases at V and 8 bases at J, with 14 bases in the middle. CDR3 coding DNA: TGTGCCAGCAGCTCCGGGACTCGGGGGGAAAAACTGTTTTTT. It encodes CASSSGTRGEKLFF.

J is TRBJ1-2 and V is TRBV5-4; D perhaps matches TRBD1 (5 bases). The CDR3 length is 15 residues. V was clipped by 0 bases and J by 5 bases, with 14 bases between them. CDR1 SGHNT and CDR2 YYREEE come from the germline V gene (reference sequence). The CDR3 bases are TGTGCCAGCAGCTTGGCCGCCGGGCAGGGATATGGCTACACCTTC. Translating it yields CASSLAAGQGYGYTF.

V usage is TRBV6-6 and J usage is TRBJ2-7, with D unclear. V lost 7 bases and J 1 base, leaving 14 bases between the germline ends. Germline V gives CDR1 MNHNY, CDR2 SVGAGI (reference sequence). The CDR3 extends over 14 amino acids. As DNA, the CDR3 is TGTGCCAGCATCCCCGGCGGCATTTCCTACGAGCAGTACTTC. Its protein is CASIPGGISYEQYF.

This clone appeared once. The chain is built from TRBV6-4 and TRBJ1-5; TRBD1 matches 9 bases. With 9 bases clipped from V and 0 bases from J, the junction kept 15 bases outside the gene matches. The CDR3 length is 18 residues. The germline V gene has CDR1 MRHNA and CDR2 SNTAGT. CDR3 in amino acids: CARNSKDRGTNSNQPQHF. CDR3 DNA: TGTGCCAGAAATTCCAAGGACAGGGGCACTAATAGCAATCAGCCCCAGCATTTT.

The V call is TRBV19, the J call TRBJ1-5, with 10 bases fitting TRBD1. Germline-derived CDR1 and CDR2 are LNHDA and SQIVND (reference sequence). V dropped 9 bases and J dropped 6; count of bases not matched to a gene: 11. CDR3 size: 15 residues. For the CDR3, the DNA is TGTGCCAGCCGACCGACAGGGGGCGAGGGTCAGCCCCAGCATTTT. Amino acid sequence: CASRPTGGEGQPQHF. The entire variable domain, with the rest obtained from reference TRBV19 and TRBJ1-5, is as follows: DGGITQSPKYLFRKEGQNVTLSCEQNLNHDAMYWYRQDPGQGLRLIYYSQIVNDFQKGDIAEGYSVSREKKESFPLTVTSAQKNPTAFYLCASRPTGGEGQPQHFGDGTRLSIL.

There are many counts of this clone. Other DNA sequences in the sample encode the same CDR3. The rearrangement uses TRBV9 and TRBJ1-4, with no clear D. Trimming took off 0 bases at V and 6 bases at J, with 12 bases between the two ends. The germline gives CDR1 SGDLS, CDR2 YYNGEE. This CDR3 region has 15 residues. This CDR3 is CASSVGDEFYEKLFF. The CDR3, as DNA: TGTGCCAGCAGCGTAGGTGACGAGTTCTATGAAAAACTGTTTTTT.

This CDR3 reads CASSSTNYNEQFF. CDR3 DNA: TGTGCCAGCAGTTCGACTAACTACAATGAGCAGTTCTTC. The chain has TRBV28 and TRBJ2-1; D might be TRBD2 (5 bases). Trimming pared 4 bases from V and 3 bases from J, leaving 7 bases between. In germline, CDR1 is MDHEN, CDR2 SYDVKM. The CDR3 is 13 residues long.

This sequence joins TRBV19 and TRBJ2-1, with 12 positions matching TRBD1. The V segment lost 5 bases and the J segment 9 bases; nucleotides outside the gene matches: 5. Germline CDR1 and CDR2: LNHDA and SQIVND (reference sequence). The CDR3 extends over 14 amino acids. Here the CDR3 DNA reads TGTGCCAGTAGTGCCGGGACAGGGGGCATTGAGCAGTTCTTC. Its translation is CASSAGTGGIEQFF.

This clone was counted a few times. The rearrangement links TRBV6-1 to TRBJ2-3, with D possibly TRBD2 on 5 matching bases. CDR1 and CDR2 (germline): MNHNS, SASEGT. The germline V and J ends were trimmed by 6 bases and 0 bases, with 10 bases remaining between them. This CDR3 has 14 residues. The CDR3 DNA reads TGTGCCAGCAGGGTTAGCGCTAGCACAGATACGCAGTATTTT. Its translation: CASRVSASTDTQYF.

This chain links TRBV7-9 with TRBJ2-7; D ambiguous. The length of the CDR3 is 13 residues. Germline assignment: CDR1 SEHNR and CDR2 FQNEAQ (reference sequence). The V and J ends lost 5 bases and 1 base respectively, with 9 bases between them. The CDR3 sequence: CASSLDLSYEQYF. CDR3 nucleotides: TGTGCCAGCAGCCTAGACTTGTCCTACGAGCAGTACTTC.

The V gene is TRBV11-2, the J gene TRBJ2-6; D possibly corresponds to TRBD2 (6 bases). Germline values: CDR1 SGHAT, CDR2 FQNNGV. V was shortened by 2 bases and J by 2 bases, with 13 bases between the two germline ends. This CDR3 is 17 amino acids long. CDR3 DNA sequence: TGTGCCAGCAGCTTAATAGGGCCGGGGGCTGGGGCCAACGTCCTGACTTTC. It yields the protein CASSLIGPGAGANVLTF.

The chain links TRBV5-4 to TRBJ2-5; no clear D. Per the germline V gene, CDR1 is SGHNT and CDR2 is YYREEE (reference sequence). This CDR3 is built from 13 residues. V shed 0 bases and J shed 5 bases, with 8 bases lying between them. The CDR3 loop reads CASSLELRETQYF. CDR3 coding DNA: TGTGCCAGCAGCTTGGAGCTCCGGGAGACCCAGTACTTC.

The genes are TRBV6-6 and TRBJ2-2; 9 positions agree with TRBD1. Germline CDR1 reads MNHNY; CDR2 reads SVGAGI (reference sequence). The CDR3 is 15 residues long. V lost 6 bases, J lost 5 bases, and 7 bases stayed unmatched. The CDR3 DNA reads as TGTGCCAGCAGACAGGGACAGGGTGAAACCGGGGAGCTGTTTTTT. Translating it yields CASRQGQGETGELFF.

V gene TRBV11-3 combines with J gene TRBJ2-3; 7 bases match TRBD1. The CDR3 is 15 amino acids. V lost 5 bases to trimming and J lost 0 bases; unmatched junction nucleotides: 5. CDR1 is SGHNT and CDR2 is YENEEA in the germline V gene. As DNA, the CDR3 is TGTGCCAGCAGCGGGACAGCCCTTAGCACAGATACGCAGTATTTT. This sequence encodes CASSGTALSTDTQYF. Complete variable domain (other parts from reference TRBV11-3 and TRBJ2-3): EAGVVQSPRYKIIEKKQPVAFWCNPISGHNTLYWYLQNLGQGPELLIRYENEEAVDDSQLPKDRFSAERLKGVDSTLKIQPAELGDSAVYLCASSGTALSTDTQYFGPGTRLTVL.

The V call is TRBV2, the J call TRBJ1-2, with D hard to call. This CDR3 is 13 amino acids long. The V and J ends lost 3 bases and 4 bases respectively, with 9 bases between them. Germline CDR1 reads SNHLY; CDR2 reads FYNNEI. In nucleotides, the CDR3 is TGTGCCAGCAGTGAGCATCGGACCTATGGCTACACCTTC. Its protein is CASSEHRTYGYTF.

As regards this clone: In the same sample, other DNA sequences code for this CDR3. This chain links TRBV5-4 with TRBJ1-2, with a weak D call TRBD1 (6 bases). Deletions cut 0 bases from V and 3 bases from J, with 6 bases between. The CDR3 runs 13 residues. Germline V lookup: CDR1 SGHNT, CDR2 YYREEE (reference sequence). CDR3 bases: TGTGCCAGCAGCTTGGGGACAGACTATGGCTACACCTTC. Translating gives CASSLGTDYGYTF.

This chain uses TRBV5-1 with TRBJ2-3; 11 nucleotides align to TRBD2. V lost 4 bases to trimming and J lost 4 bases; unmatched junction nucleotides: 5. Looked up from germline, CDR1 is SGHRS and CDR2 is YFSETQ. This CDR3 is 15 amino acids long. CDR3 nucleotide sequence: TGCGCCAGCAGCCCTACTAGCGGGAGCTCAGATACGCAGTATTTT. As protein: CASSPTSGSSDTQYF.

The chain couples TRBV6-5 to TRBJ2-7; 8 bases are a match to TRBD2. Per germline, CDR1 MNHEY and CDR2 SVGAGI. After removal of 5 bases from V and 6 bases from J, the junction contained 12 bases not matched to a gene. The CDR3 extends over 15 amino acids. The CDR3 bases are TGTGCCAGCAGTCCCTTTTCGGGGGGGGTCGCCGAGCAGTACTTC. It codes for CASSPFSGGVAEQYF.

This sequence joins TRBV18 and TRBJ2-2; D is possibly TRBD1 or TRBD2 (5 bases each). The CDR3 consists of 14 residues. The germline V gene has CDR1 KGHSH and CDR2 LQKENI. V was clipped by 1 base and J by 5 bases, with 8 bases between them. CDR3 in DNA: TGTGCCAGCTCACCACGGGACGGAACCGGGGAGCTGTTTTTT. This encodes CASSPRDGTGELFF.

This clone was counted between two and nine times. The chain uses TRBV9 and TRBJ2-3; D is uncertain. The CDR3 has 13 residues. V was pared by 0 bases and J by 5 bases, with 7 bases between. From germline, CDR1 is SGDLS and CDR2 YYNGEE. The CDR3 spells CASSVGRRDTQYF. For the CDR3, the DNA is TGTGCCAGCAGCGTAGGGCGAAGAGATACGCAGTATTTT. Full variable domain (rest looked up from reference TRBV9 and TRBJ2-3): DSGVTQTPKHLITATGQRVTLRCSPRSGDLSVYWYQQSLDQGLQFLIQYYNGEERAKGNILERFSAQQFPDLHSELNLSSLELGDSALYFCASSVGRRDTQYFGPGTRLTVL.

J is TRBJ1-1 and V is TRBV13; 9 bases are a match to TRBD1. This CDR3 spans 15 amino acids. Looked up from germline, CDR1 is PRHDT and CDR2 is FYEKMQ (reference sequence). The trim removed 5 bases at V and 1 base at J, leaving 5 bases unmatched. The CDR3 here is CASSDRTGANTEAFF. CDR3 sequence (DNA): TGTGCCAGCAGCGATAGGACAGGGGCGAACACTGAAGCTTTCTTT.

The V call is TRBV10-2, the J call TRBJ2-5, with D tentatively TRBD2 (7 bases). The CDR3 is 14 residues long. With 11 bases removed from V and 1 base from J, the gap between germline ends came to 17 bases. Per the germline V gene, CDR1 is WSHSY and CDR2 is SAAADI. The CDR3 sequence: CALGGLTGQETQYF. The CDR3, as DNA: TGCGCCTTGGGGGGGCTAACCGGCCAAGAGACCCAGTACTTC.